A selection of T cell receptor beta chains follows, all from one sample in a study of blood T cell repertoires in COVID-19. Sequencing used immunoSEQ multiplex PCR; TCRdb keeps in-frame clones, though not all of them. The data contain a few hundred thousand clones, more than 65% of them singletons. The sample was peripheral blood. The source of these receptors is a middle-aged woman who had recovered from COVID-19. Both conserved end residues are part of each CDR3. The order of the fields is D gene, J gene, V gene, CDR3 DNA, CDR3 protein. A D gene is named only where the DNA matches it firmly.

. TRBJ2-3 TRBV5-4 TGTGCCAGCAGCTCAGACTCTTCCACAGATACGCAGTATTTT CASSSDSSTDTQYF
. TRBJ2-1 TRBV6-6 TGTGCCAGCAGCGACATAACAGACTACAATGAGCAGTTCTTC CASSDITDYNEQFF
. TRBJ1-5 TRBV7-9 TGTGCCAGCAGGGGAAAAGGACAGTGCCCTTATTTTCGGAATCAGCCCCAGCATTTT CASRGKGQCPYFRNQPQHF
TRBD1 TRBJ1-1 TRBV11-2 TGTGCCAGCAGCTTGACAGGGGGCATGAGCGCTGAAGCTTTCTTT CASSLTGGMSAEAFF
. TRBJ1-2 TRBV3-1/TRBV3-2 TGTGCCAGCAGCCAATCAACAAACTATGGCTACACCTTC CASSQSTNYGYTF
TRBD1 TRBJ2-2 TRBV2 TGTGCCAGCAGTGTCGACAGGGGCACCGGGGAGCTGTTTTTT CASSVDRGTGELFF
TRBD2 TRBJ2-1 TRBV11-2 TGTGCCAGCAGCGCCGGCATAGCGGGAAGGAATGAGCAGTTCTTC CASSAGIAGRNEQFF
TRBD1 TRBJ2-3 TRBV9 TGTGCCAGCAGCCCCCCCGGGACAGGGGTCACAGATACGCAGTATTTT CASSPPGTGVTDTQYF
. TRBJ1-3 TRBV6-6 TGTGCCAGCAGTTCTTCACCGGGGACATTAGGAAACACCATATATTTT CASSSSPGTLGNTIYF
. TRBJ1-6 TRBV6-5 TGTGCCAGCAGCTCTTCGGTACAGGTCAATTCACCCCTCCACTTT CASSSSVQVNSPLHF
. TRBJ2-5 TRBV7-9 TGTGCCAGCAGCTCTCACTCAGGGAACCAAGAGACCCAGTACTTC CASSSHSGNQETQYF
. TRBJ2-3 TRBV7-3 TGTGCCAGCAGCGAAGGACTTACGCAGTATTTT CASSEGLTQYF
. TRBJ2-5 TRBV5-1 TGCGCCAGCAGCTTGGTAACAGTACAAGAGACCCAGTACTTC CASSLVTVQETQYF
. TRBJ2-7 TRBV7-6 TGTGCCAGCAGCGGGGCGGCAGGCTTACCCTACGAGCAGTACTTC CASSGAAGLPYEQYF
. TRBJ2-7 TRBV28 TGTGCCAGCAGTTCTAACGGGGGAGAGTACTTC CASSSNGGEYF
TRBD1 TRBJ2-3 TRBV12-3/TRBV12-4 TGTGCCAGCAAGACAGGGGGGGATACGCAGTATTTT CASKTGGDTQYF
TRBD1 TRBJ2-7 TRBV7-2 TGTGCCAGCAGCTTGGCCGGGACAGACAACTACGAGCAGTACTTC CASSLAGTDNYEQYF
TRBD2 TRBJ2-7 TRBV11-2 TGTGCCAGCAGCTTGGGCGGGGGGATCTCCTACGAGCAGTACTTC CASSLGGGISYEQYF
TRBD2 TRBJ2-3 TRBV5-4 TGTGCCAGCAGCCCGTCTAGCGGGGAAACAGATACGCAGTATTTT CASSPSSGETDTQYF
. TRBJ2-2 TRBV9 TGTGCCAGCAGCGTAGGGTCCGGGTCTCCTCCGAACACCGGGGAGCTGTTTTTT CASSVGSGSPPNTGELFF
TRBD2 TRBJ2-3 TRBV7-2 TGTGCCAGCAGCTGGACTAGCGGGGGGGCTGATACGCAGTATTTT CASSWTSGGADTQYF
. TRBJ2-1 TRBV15 TGTGCCACCAGCAGAAAACGGGGGTCCTACAATGAGCAGTTCTTC CATSRKRGSYNEQFF
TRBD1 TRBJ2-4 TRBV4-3 TGCGCCAGCAGCGACGACAGGGGGCGCAGAAACATTCAGTACTTC CASSDDRGRRNIQYF
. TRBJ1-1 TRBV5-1 TGCGCCAGCAGCTTGGGACAGAGGAACACTGAAGCTTTCTTT CASSLGQRNTEAFF
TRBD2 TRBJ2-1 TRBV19 TGTGCCAGTAGTACACTAGCGGGGGGGCCCTACAATGAGCAGTTCTTC CASSTLAGGPYNEQFF
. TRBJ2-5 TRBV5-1 TGCGCCAGCAGCTTGGACCAGGGGGGTGGAGAGACCCAGTACTTC CASSLDQGGGETQYF
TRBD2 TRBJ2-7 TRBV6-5 TGTGCCAGCAGTCCCCCTAGCGGGGGGTCGTACGAGCAGTACTTC CASSPPSGGSYEQYF
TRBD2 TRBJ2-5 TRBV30 TGTGCCTGGAGTGCGGCCAGCGGGGGGCCAGAGACCCAGTACTTC CAWSAASGGPETQYF
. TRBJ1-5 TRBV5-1 TGCGCCAGCAGCTTGGGTCTGAATCAGCCCCAGCATTTT CASSLGLNQPQHF
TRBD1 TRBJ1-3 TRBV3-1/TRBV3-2 TGTGCCAGCAGCCAAGCATGGACAGGGGCTACGAAGAGAAACACCATATATTTT CASSQAWTGATKRNTIYF
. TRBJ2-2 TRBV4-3 TGCGCCAGCAGTCCTTTTGCCGGGGAGCTGTTTTTT CASSPFAGELFF
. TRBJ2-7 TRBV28 TGTGCCAGCAGTTCGACAGCCTACGAGCAGTACTTC CASSSTAYEQYF
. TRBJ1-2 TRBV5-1 TGCGCCAGCAGGGCAGGGAACATTAACTATGGCTACACCTTC CASRAGNINYGYTF
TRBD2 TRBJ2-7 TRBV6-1 TGTGCCAGCAGTGAAAAAAGATGGACCGGGACTAGCGGGGGGGCACACGAGCAGTACTTC CASSEKRWTGTSGGAHEQYF
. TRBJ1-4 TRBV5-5 TGTGCCAGCAGCTTGTCAGGGGCCCTTAATGAAAAACTGTTTTTT CASSLSGALNEKLFF